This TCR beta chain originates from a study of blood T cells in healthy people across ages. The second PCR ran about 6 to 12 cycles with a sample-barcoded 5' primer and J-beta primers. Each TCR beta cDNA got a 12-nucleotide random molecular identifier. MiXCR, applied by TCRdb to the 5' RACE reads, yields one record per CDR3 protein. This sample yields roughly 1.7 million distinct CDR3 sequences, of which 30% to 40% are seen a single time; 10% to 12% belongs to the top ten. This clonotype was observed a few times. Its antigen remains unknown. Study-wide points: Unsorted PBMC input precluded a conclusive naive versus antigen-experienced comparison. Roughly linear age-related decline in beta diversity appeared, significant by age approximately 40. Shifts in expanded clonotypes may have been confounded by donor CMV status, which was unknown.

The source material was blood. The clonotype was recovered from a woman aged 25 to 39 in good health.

The DNA of the CDR3 is TGCGCCAGCAGCTTGGTTGGGGGACAGCCAGCCAAAAACATTCAGTACTTC. Protein product: CASSLVGGQPAKNIQYF. V gene TRBV5-1 combines with J gene TRBJ2-4, with TRBD1 matching 7 bases. The germline V gene has CDR1 SGHRS and CDR2 YFSETQ. CDR3 length: 17 residues. Losses at the gene ends were 0 bases for V and 0 bases for J; bases not matched to a gene: 6.